This TCR beta chain was recorded in a study of blood T cell repertoires in COVID-19. At the level of the study: There were acute and convalescent COVID-19 samples, and they came from the United States, Italy and Spain. T cells, B-cell-depleted T cells, or PBMCs supplied cDNA or gDNA.

The V end was cut by 5 bases, the J end by 2 bases, with 13 bases between. Germline V gene lookup returns CDR1 LGHNA and CDR2 YSLEER. The CDR3 length is 15 residues. Study processing details: Estimation of nucleated cell counts relied on the amplification of reference gene primers. Sequenced by immunoSEQ multiplex PCR; TCRdb stores in-frame clones only, minus some. The V and J calls and clone size are taken from that table; D and trimming were inferred from the DNA. This table holds some 150,000 clones, around 80% found once. The material sequenced was peripheral blood. This sequence joins TRBV4-3 and TRBJ2-1, with a tentative D call TRBD1 (5 bases). This clonotype was obtained from a woman aged 50 to 60 with acute or convalescent COVID-19. CDR3 sequence (DNA): TGCGCCAGCAGCGTTGGACAAGGCGCCTACAATGAGCAGTTCTTC. Its translation: CASSVGQGAYNEQFF.